The 16 T cell receptor beta chains below were found in one sample sequenced in a study of T-cell reconstitution after alpha-beta-depleted transplantation in children. Preparation of the TCRbeta library used unique molecular identifiers. TCRdb re-analysed the PCR reads in MiXCR, keeping a single row per CDR3 protein. The sample lists 250,000 to 300,000 distinct CDR3 sequences, over 9% seen once, with roughly 7.1% in the top ten. Sequenced here: PBMCs, sampled before TCRalphabeta/CD19-depleted stem cell transplant. These receptors were taken from a boy less than two years old with acute myeloid leukemia, due to receive a stem cell transplant.

This clonotype was recorded at least ten times. This chain connects TRBV20-1 to TRBJ2-7; D unclear. Per the germline V gene, CDR1 is DFQATT and CDR2 is SNEGSKA (reference sequence). CDR3 length: 14 amino acids. V was shortened by 3 bases and J by 0 bases, with 12 bases between the two germline ends. CDR3 in amino acids: CSARHGWSSYEQYF. The CDR3 bases are TGCAGTGCTAGGCACGGGTGGAGCTCCTACGAGCAGTACTTC.

The V and J genes are TRBV5-1 and TRBJ2-1; maybe TRBD1 (6 bases). The length of the CDR3 is 14 residues. Germline CDR1 and CDR2: SGHRS and YFSETQ. V lost 2 bases and J 3 bases, leaving 9 bases between the germline ends. The CDR3 DNA reads TGCGCCAGCAGCTTAGGGGACATCTACAATGAGCAGTTCTTC. Its protein is CASSLGDIYNEQFF. The whole variable domain, filled in from reference TRBV5-1 and TRBJ2-1, reads KAGVTQTPRYLIKTRGQQVTLSCSPISGHRSVSWYQQTPGQGLQFLFEYFSETQRNKGNFPGRFSGRQFSNSRSEMNVSTLELGDSALYLCASSLGDIYNEQFFGPGTRLTVL.

This clonotype came up many times. The gene calls are TRBV28 and TRBJ1-6; no reliable D call. The ends were cut back, 0 bases at V and 10 bases at J, with 7 bases in the middle. CDR1 is MDHEN and CDR2 is SYDVKM in the germline V gene. This CDR3 has 13 amino acids. CDR3 sequence reads: CASSLWGFSPLHF. The CDR3 DNA follows: TGTGCCAGCAGTTTATGGGGTTTCTCACCCCTCCACTTT.

This clonotype was counted many times. V usage is TRBV15 and J usage is TRBJ2-2; 9 nucleotides agree with TRBD1. Trimming cost V 2 bases and J 6 bases; bases outside gene matches: 4. Per the germline V gene, CDR1 is LNHNV and CDR2 is YYDKDF (reference sequence). The CDR3 contains 15 residues. The CDR3, as DNA: TGTGCCACCAGCAGACACAGGGGGCCCCCCGGGGAGCTGTTTTTT. It specifies CATSRHRGPPGELFF.

This clonotype appeared many times. The chain links TRBV2 to TRBJ2-3; D possibly corresponds to TRBD2 (5 bases). Germline V gene lookup returns CDR1 SNHLY and CDR2 FYNNEI. Trimming pared 7 bases from V and 4 bases from J, leaving 15 bases between. CDR3 size: 14 residues. For the CDR3, the DNA is TGTGCCAGCATTTTGATGAACGGGGCAGATACGCAGTATTTT. It encodes CASILMNGADTQYF. Drawing the rest from reference TRBV2 and TRBJ2-3, the complete variable domain is EPEVTQTPSHQVTQMGQEVILRCVPISNHLYFYWYRQILGQKVEFLVSFYNNEISEKSEIFDDQFSVERPDGSNFTLKIRSTKLEDSAMYFCASILMNGADTQYFGPGTRLTVL.

Of note for this clonotype: A single base separates this from a much larger clone, so it may be a read error. This sequence joins TRBV12-3 or TRBV12-4 and TRBJ2-2, with D perhaps matching TRBD1 (5 bases). CDR3 length: 13 residues. Deletions cut 10 bases from V and 6 bases from J, with 15 bases between. The CDR3 sequence is CANRLLGAGELFF. In DNA form, the CDR3 reads TGTGCCAACAGACTCCTAGGGGCCGGGGAGCTGTTTTTT.

This chain links TRBV5-1 with TRBJ2-1; D call uncertain. Germline V lookup: CDR1 SGHRS, CDR2 YFSETQ. The CDR3 sequence is 11 residues long. The V gene lost 4 bases and the J gene lost 9 bases, with 8 bases spanning the gap. The CDR3 DNA reads TGCGCCAGCAGCCACCCGGGTGAGCAGTTCTTC. Its protein product is CASSHPGEQFF.

As to this clonotype: This may arise from a read error, as a much more abundant clone is one base away. J is TRBJ2-5 and V is TRBV3-1; 8 bases are a match to TRBD2. CDR3 length equals 17 residues. Germline-derived CDR1 and CDR2 are LGHDT and YNNKEL (reference sequence). The DNA of the CDR3 is TGTGCCTGCAGCCAATATGCAAAACGGGAGGGCGGAGAGACCCAGTACTTC. Protein sequence: CACSQYAKREGGETQYF.

This clonotype has at least ten counts. This chain connects TRBV20-1 to TRBJ2-4; D is unclear. The CDR3 consists of 13 residues. The V end lost 3 bases, the J end lost 1 base, and 7 bases lay between the germline ends. Germline V CDR1 and CDR2: DFQATT, SNEGSKA (reference sequence). CDR3 nucleotide sequence: TGCAGTGCTAGGCTAGGGGCCAAAAACATTCAGTACTTC. This gives the protein CSARLGAKNIQYF.

This clonotype was counted many times. The gene calls are TRBV19 and TRBJ2-7; 8 nucleotides line up with TRBD2. Trimming removed 6 bases from V and 0 bases from J; junction bases left unmatched: 7. The CDR3 length is 15 residues. Germline V gene sequence: CDR1 LNHDA, CDR2 SQIVND (reference sequence). The DNA for the CDR3 is TGTGCCAGTAGATATAGCGGGGCAAGCTCCTACGAGCAGTACTTC. The encoded protein is CASRYSGASSYEQYF.

At least ten counts were recorded for this clonotype. The chain has TRBV7-3 and TRBJ2-6; 10 nucleotides line up with TRBD1. Looked up from germline, CDR1 is SGHTA and CDR2 is FQGTGA. V lost 4 bases to trimming and J lost 2 bases; unmatched junction nucleotides: 5. The CDR3 length is 17 residues. The CDR3 loop reads CASSSGQGFAGANVLTF. The DNA for the CDR3 is TGTGCCAGCAGCTCGGGACAGGGGTTTGCTGGGGCCAACGTCCTGACTTTC. The complete variable domain, with remaining parts taken from reference TRBV7-3 and TRBJ2-6, reads GAGVSQTPSNKVTEKGKYVELRCDPISGHTALYWYRQSLGQGPEFLIYFQGTGAADDSGLPNDRFFAVRPEGSVSTLKIQRTERGDSAVYLCASSSGQGFAGANVLTFGAGSRLTVL.

This clonotype was detected many times. The CDR3 loop is CASSPNGRPYKDTEAFF. The DNA of the CDR3 is TGTGCCAGCAGCCCCAATGGACGTCCATATAAGGACACTGAAGCTTTCTTT. The chain joins TRBV11-2 to TRBJ1-1; D is unresolved. Trimming stripped 5 bases from V and 3 bases from J, with 22 bases between. CDR3 size: 17 residues. CDR1 is SGHAT, CDR2 FQNNGV, per germline.

This clonotype has at least ten counts. The rearrangement uses TRBV10-3 and TRBJ2-1, with D perhaps matching TRBD2 (6 bases). CDR3 length equals 13 residues. The ends were cut back, 6 bases at V and 9 bases at J, with 15 bases in the middle. CDR1 and CDR2 from the germline V gene are ENHRY and SYGVKD. The CDR3 loop reads CAISPGTSGEQFF. As DNA, the CDR3 is TGTGCCATCAGCCCTGGGACTTCGGGTGAGCAGTTCTTC.

This clonotype was seen a few times. The CDR3 nucleotides are TGCAGTGCTACCGTAGCCCACTTTGAGGACGATCACTTTAATCAGCCCCAGCATTTT. It yields the protein CSATVAHFEDDHFNQPQHF. V is TRBV20-1 and J is TRBJ1-5; D remains ambiguous. The CDR3 is 19 residues long. V was clipped by 4 bases and J by 4 bases, with 29 bases between them. The V gene's germline CDR1 is DFQATT and CDR2 SNEGSKA (reference sequence).

The chain couples TRBV7-9 to TRBJ2-1; 7 positions agree with TRBD1. With 3 bases clipped from V and 10 bases from J, the junction kept 12 bases outside the gene matches. CDR1 and CDR2 (germline): SEHNR, FQNEAQ (reference sequence). The CDR3 loop spans 15 amino acids. Here the CDR3 DNA reads TGTGCCAGCAGCTTCCCAGGGGGACCGGGAAAGGAGCAGTTCTTC. This sequence encodes CASSFPGGPGKEQFF.

The table lists this clonotype with many counts. The genes are TRBV5-1 and TRBJ2-3; D is undetermined. The germline CDR1 and CDR2 sequences are SGHRS and YFSETQ. The length of the CDR3 is 14 residues. Between the trimmed V and J ends, which lost 4 bases and 3 bases, there was a span of 12 bases. CDR3 residues: CASSLTDKTDTQYF. For the CDR3, the DNA is TGCGCCAGCAGCCTGACCGATAAAACAGATACGCAGTATTTT.